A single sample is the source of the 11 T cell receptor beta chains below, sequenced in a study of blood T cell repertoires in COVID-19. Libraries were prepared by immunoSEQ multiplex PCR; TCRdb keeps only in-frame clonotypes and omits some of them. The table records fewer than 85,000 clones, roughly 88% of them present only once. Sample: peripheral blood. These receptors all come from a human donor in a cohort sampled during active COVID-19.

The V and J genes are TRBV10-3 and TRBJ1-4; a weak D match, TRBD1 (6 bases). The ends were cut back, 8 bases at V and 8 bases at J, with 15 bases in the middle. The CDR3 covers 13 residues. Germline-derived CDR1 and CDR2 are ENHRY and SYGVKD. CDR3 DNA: TGTGCCATCGGGGGCGAAAAGAGAGAAAAACTGTTTTTT. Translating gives CAIGGEKREKLFF.

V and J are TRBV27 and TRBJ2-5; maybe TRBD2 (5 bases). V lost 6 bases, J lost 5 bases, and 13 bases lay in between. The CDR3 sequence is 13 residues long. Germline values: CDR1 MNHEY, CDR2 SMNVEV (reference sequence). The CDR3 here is CASSGGRVETQYF. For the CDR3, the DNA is TGTGCCAGCAGCGGAGGAAGGGTCGAGACCCAGTACTTC.

The chain's CDR3 is CASSWASSSYEQYF. The DNA of the CDR3 is TGTGCCAGCAGTTGGGCTAGCAGTTCCTACGAGCAGTACTTC. The chain is built from TRBV27 and TRBJ2-7; D may be TRBD2 (5 bases). Germline assignment: CDR1 MNHEY and CDR2 SMNVEV (reference sequence). V was shortened by 4 bases and J by 1 base, with 11 bases between the two germline ends. The CDR3 sequence is 14 residues long.

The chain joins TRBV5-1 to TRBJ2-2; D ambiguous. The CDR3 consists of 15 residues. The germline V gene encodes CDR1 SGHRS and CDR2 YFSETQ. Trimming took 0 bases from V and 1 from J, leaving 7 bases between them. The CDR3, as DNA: TGCGCCAGCAGCTTGGGGCACCTGAACACCGGGGAGCTGTTTTTT. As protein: CASSLGHLNTGELFF.

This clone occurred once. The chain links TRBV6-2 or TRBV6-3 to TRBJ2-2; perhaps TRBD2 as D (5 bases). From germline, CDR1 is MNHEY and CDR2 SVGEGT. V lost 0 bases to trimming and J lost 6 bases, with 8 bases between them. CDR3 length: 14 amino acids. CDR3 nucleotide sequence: TGTGCCAGCAGTTACTCTCGGGGATCCGGGGAGCTGTTTTTT. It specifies CASSYSRGSGELFF.

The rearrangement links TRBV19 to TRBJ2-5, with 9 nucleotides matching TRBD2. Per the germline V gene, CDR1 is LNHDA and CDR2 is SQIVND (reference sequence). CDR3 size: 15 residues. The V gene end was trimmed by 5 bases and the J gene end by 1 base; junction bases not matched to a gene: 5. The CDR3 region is CASSLGAGGQETQYF. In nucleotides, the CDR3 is TGTGCCAGTAGTCTGGGAGCGGGGGGCCAAGAGACCCAGTACTTC.

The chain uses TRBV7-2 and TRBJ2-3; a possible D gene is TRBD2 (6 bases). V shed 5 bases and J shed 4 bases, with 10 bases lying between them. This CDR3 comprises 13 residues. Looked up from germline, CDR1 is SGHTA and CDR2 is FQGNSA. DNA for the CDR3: TGTGCCAGCAGCAGTCCGGGGGCAGATACGCAGTATTTT. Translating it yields CASSSPGADTQYF. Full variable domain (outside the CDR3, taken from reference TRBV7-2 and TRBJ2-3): GAGVSQSPSNKVTEKGKDVELRCDPISGHTALYWYRQSLGQGLEFLIYFQGNSAPDKSGLPSDRFSAERTGGSVSTLTIQRTQQEDSAVYLCASSSPGADTQYFGPGTRLTVL.

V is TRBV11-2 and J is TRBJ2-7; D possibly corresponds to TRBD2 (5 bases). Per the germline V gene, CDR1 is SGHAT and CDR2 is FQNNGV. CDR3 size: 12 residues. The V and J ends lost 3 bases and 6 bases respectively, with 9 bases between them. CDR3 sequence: CASSLGESEQYF. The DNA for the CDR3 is TGTGCCAGCAGCTTGGGAGAGAGCGAGCAGTACTTC. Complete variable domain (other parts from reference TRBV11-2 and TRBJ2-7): EAGVAQSPRYKIIEKRQSVAFWCNPISGHATLYWYQQILGQGPKLLIQFQNNGVVDDSQLPKDRFSAERLKGVDSTLKIQPAKLEDSAVYLCASSLGESEQYFGPGTRLTVT.

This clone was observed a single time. The CDR3 loop reads CASSTRDRATGELFF. For the CDR3, the DNA is TGTGCCAGCAGCACCCGGGACAGGGCTACCGGGGAGCTGTTTTTT. J is TRBJ2-2 and V is TRBV28; TRBD1 aligns across 9 bases. The length of the CDR3 is 15 residues. Trimming removed 6 bases from V and 5 bases from J; junction bases left unmatched: 7. Germline V gene sequence: CDR1 MDHEN, CDR2 SYDVKM.

The CDR3 region has the DNA TGTGCCAGTAGTCCCCCGCAGACTAGCGGGACAAAGACCCAGTACTTC. Residues: CASSPPQTSGTKTQYF. This chain links TRBV19 with TRBJ2-5; TRBD2 matches 11 bases. There are 16 residues in the CDR3. V dropped 5 bases and J dropped 6; count of bases not matched to a gene: 11. Germline values: CDR1 LNHDA, CDR2 SQIVND (reference sequence).

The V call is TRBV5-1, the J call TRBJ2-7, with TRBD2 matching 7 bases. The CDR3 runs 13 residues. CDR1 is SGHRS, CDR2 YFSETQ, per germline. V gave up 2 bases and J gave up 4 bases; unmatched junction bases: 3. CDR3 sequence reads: CASSFGGSYEQYF. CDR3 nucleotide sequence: TGCGCCAGCAGCTTTGGCGGGAGTTACGAGCAGTACTTC.